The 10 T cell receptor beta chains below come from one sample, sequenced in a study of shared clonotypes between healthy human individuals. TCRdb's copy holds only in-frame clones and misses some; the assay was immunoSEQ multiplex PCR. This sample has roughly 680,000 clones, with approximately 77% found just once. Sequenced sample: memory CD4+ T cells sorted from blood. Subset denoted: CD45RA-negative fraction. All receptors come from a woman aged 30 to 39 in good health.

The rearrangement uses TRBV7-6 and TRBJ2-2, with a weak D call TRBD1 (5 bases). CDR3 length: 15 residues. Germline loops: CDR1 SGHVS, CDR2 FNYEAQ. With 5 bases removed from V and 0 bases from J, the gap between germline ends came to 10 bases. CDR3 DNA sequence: TGTGCCAGCAGCCGCTCCAGGGCGAACACCGGGGAGCTGTTTTTT. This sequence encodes CASSRSRANTGELFF.

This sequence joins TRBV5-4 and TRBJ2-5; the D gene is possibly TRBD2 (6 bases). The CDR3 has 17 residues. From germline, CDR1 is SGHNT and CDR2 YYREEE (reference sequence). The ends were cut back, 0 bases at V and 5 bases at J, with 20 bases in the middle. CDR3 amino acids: CASSLVGSGPRQETQYF. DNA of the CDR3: TGTGCCAGCAGCTTGGTTGGCAGCGGGCCGCGTCAGGAGACCCAGTACTTC.

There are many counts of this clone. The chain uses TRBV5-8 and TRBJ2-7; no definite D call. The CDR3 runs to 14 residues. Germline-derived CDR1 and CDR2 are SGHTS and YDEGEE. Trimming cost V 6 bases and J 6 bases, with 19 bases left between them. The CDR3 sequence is CASTSGPGRSEQYF. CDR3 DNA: TGTGCCAGCACCTCCGGGCCAGGCCGTTCCGAGCAGTACTTC.

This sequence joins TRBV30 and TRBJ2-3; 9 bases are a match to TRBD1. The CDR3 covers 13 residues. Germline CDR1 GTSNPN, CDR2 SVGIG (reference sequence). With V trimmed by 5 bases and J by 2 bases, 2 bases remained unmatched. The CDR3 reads CAWGTGNTDTQYF. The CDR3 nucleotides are TGTGCCTGGGGGACAGGGAACACAGATACGCAGTATTTT. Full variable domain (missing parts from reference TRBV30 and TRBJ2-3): SQTIHQWPATLVQPVGSPLSLECTVEGTSNPNLYWYRQAAGRGLQLLFYSVGIGQISSEVPQNLSASRPQDRQFILSSKKLLLSDSGFYLCAWGTGNTDTQYFGPGTRLTVL.

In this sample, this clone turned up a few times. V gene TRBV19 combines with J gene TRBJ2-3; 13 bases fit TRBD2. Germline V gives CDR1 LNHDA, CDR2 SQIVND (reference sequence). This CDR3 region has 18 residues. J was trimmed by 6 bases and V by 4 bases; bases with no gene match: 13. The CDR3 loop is CASSTPSGLAGVWDTQYF. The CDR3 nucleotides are TGTGCCAGTAGTACCCCCTCCGGACTAGCGGGAGTATGGGATACGCAGTATTTT.

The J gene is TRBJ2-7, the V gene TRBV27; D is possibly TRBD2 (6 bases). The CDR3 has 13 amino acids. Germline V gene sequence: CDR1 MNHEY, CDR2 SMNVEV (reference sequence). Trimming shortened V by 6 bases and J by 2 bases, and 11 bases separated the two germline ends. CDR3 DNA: TGTGCCAGCAGACCGGGACTTACCTACGAGCAGTACTTC. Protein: CASRPGLTYEQYF.

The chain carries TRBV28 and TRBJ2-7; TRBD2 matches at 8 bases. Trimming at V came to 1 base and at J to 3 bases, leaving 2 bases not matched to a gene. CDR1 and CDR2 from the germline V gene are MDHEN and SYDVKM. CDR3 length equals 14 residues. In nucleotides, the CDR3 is TGTGCCAGCAGTTTATTTGGGACTAGCTACGAGCAGTACTTC. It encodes CASSLFGTSYEQYF.

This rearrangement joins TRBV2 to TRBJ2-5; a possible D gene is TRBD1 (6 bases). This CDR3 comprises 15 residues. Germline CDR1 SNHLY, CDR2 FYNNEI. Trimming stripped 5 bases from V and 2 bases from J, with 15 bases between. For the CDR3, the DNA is TGTGCCAGCAGTAAGCAGACAGGTTTACAAGAGACCCAGTACTTC. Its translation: CASSKQTGLQETQYF.

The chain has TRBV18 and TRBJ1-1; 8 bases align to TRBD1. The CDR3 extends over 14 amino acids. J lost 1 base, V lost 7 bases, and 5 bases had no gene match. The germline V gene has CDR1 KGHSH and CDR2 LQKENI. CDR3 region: CASLNGQGNTEAFF. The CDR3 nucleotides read TGTGCCAGCTTAAACGGACAGGGGAACACTGAAGCTTTCTTT.

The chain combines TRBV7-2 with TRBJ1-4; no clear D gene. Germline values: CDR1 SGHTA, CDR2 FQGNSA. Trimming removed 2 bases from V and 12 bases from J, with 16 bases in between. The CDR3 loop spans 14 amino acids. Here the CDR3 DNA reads TGTGCCAGCAGCTTAATTGCCCACGGGTCCGAACTGTTTTTT. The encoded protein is CASSLIAHGSELFF.